This paragraph reports one T cell receptor beta chain. Its antigen is still unknown. Documented time point: week 11, during vaccination. Each dose delivered 300 ug of mutant IDH1 20-mer peptide subcutaneously with imiquimod. This sample is drawn from a study of a mutant IDH1 vaccine in newly diagnosed glioma. V was pared by 5 bases and J by 4 bases, with 2 bases of the junction left unmatched. CDR1 is SGHVS and CDR2 is FQNEAQ in the germline V gene. The CDR3 is 13 amino acids. TCRdb's table, derived via immunoSEQ multiplex PCR, lists solely in-frame clones and lacks some. The sample carries around 31,000 clones, approximately 78% recorded once.

The sequence was obtained from a man aged 30-40 years with glioma. The specimen was PBMCs, collected from a glioma patient whose treatment included an IDH1 peptide vaccine. The chain carries TRBV7-8 and TRBJ2-5; 9 bases line up with TRBD1. The chain's CDR3 is CASSTTGGETQYF. CDR3 bases: TGTGCCAGCAGCACGACAGGGGGAGAGACCCAGTACTTC.